The rows below give T cell receptor beta chains drawn from one sample of a study of T-cell reconstitution after alpha-beta-depleted transplantation in children. Via MiXCR, TCRdb re-called the PCR reads, giving one row per CDR3 protein. This sample has about 420,000 distinct CDR3 sequences, with 9.5% to 13% found just once. Sequencing used PBMCs from the stem cell graft donor, obtained from the stem cell graft. The receptors come from a human donor who donated a stem cell graft to a child with acute myeloid leukemia. CDR3s leave out the opening cysteine and the closing phenylalanine or tryptophan. Expanded clones are given a class, and other clones once, few, many or no size at all.

V | size | CDR3
TRBV20-1 | few | SATTGTQPQH
TRBV20-1 | few | SASGRTEETQY
TRBV10-3 | few | AISESVGGETQY
TRBV20-1 | few | SAITGTRHITQETQY
TRBV7-2 | few | ASSSNREAQPQH
TRBV27 | NA | ASRELSFTEPQH
TRBV6-2/TRBV6-3 | NA | ASRRDRAYEQY
TRBV7-9 | NA | ASSLGVYYGYT
TRBV4-2 | few | ASSQDPQGRTDTQY
TRBV20-1 | NA | SASTRNTEAF
TRBV4-1 | few | ASSQAPGPKLF
TRBV6-2/TRBV6-3 | NA | ASYLLAGADTGELF
TRBV5-1 | few | ASSRAHTGAVEETQY
TRBV20-1 | NA | SASVFAVPARNEHF
TRBV6-5 | few | ASSSSTRISTDTQY
TRBV11-2 | many | ASSRWTGGSDTQY
TRBV7-6 | many | ASSLAPQGQDTQY
TRBV20-1 | few | SASGPLVDPPGGGYT
TRBV20-1 | many | SAAHRSSYEQY
TRBV20-1 | many | SARVGSTEAF
TRBV7-8 | few | ASSLQFGGRGEQF
TRBV10-3 | many | AISESPGGPQDTQY
TRBV7-2 | many | ASSPPGLEEQF
TRBV28 | NA | ASWGLQVPYNEQF
TRBV18 | NA | ASSPIRDRGEKLF
TRBV28 | many | ASNQDPQETQY
TRBV10-3 | NA | AISELDFGANTGELF
TRBV5-8 | many | ASSLEAGLFTEAF